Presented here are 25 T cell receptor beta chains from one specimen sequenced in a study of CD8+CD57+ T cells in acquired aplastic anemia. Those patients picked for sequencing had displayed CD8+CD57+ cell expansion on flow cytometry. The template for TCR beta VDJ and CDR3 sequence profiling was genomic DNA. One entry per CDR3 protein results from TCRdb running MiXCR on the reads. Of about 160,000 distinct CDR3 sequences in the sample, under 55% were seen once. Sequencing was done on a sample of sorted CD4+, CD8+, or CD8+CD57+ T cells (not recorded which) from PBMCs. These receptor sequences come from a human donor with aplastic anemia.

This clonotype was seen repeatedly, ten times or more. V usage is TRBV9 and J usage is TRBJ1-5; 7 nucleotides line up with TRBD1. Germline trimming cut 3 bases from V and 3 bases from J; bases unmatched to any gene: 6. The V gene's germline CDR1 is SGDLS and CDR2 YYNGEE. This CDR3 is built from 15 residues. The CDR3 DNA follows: TGTGCCAGCAGCGCAGGGACAGACTACAATCAGCCCCAGCATTTT. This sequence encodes CASSAGTDYNQPQHF.

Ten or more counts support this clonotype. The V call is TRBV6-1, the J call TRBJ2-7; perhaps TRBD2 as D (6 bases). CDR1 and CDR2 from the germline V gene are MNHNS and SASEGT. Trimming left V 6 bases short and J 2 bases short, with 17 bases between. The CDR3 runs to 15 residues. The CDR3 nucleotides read TGTGCCAGCAGCCCGGCGGGATCCCCCGCCTACGAGCAGTACTTC. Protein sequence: CASSPAGSPAYEQYF.

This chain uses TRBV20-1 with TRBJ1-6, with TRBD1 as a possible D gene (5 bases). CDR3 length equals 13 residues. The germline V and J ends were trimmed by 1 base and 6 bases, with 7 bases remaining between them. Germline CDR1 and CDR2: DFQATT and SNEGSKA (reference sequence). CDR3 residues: CSARADSNSPLHF. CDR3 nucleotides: TGCAGTGCTAGAGCTGACAGTAATTCACCCCTCCACTTT.

This chain's CDR3 is CASKLAGGPDTQYF. For the CDR3, the DNA is TGTGCCAGCAAACTAGCGGGAGGGCCAGATACGCAGTATTTT. The chain joins TRBV7-2 to TRBJ2-3, with 13 bases identical to TRBD2. Germline V CDR1 and CDR2: SGHTA, FQGNSA. This CDR3 contains 14 residues. With 7 bases clipped from V and 4 bases from J, the junction kept 2 bases outside the gene matches.

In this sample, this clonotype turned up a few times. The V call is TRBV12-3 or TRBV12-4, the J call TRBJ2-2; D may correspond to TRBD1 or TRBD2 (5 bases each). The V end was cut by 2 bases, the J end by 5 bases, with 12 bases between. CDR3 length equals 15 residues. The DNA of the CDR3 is TGTGCCAGCAGTTTACAGGGTGGGGGAACCGGGGAGCTGTTTTTT. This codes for CASSLQGGGTGELFF.

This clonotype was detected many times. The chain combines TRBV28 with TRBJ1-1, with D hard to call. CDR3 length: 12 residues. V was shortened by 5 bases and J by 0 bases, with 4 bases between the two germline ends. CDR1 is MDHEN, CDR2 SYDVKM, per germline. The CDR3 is CASSLLNTEAFF. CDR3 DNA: TGTGCCAGCAGTCTTCTGAACACTGAAGCTTTCTTT.

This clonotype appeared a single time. As DNA, the CDR3 is TGCGCCAGCTGGGGGTCCTCCACAGGGGGCAGGGAGACCCAGTACTTC. The encoded protein is CASWGSSTGGRETQYF. This chain connects TRBV10-2 to TRBJ2-5; 9 bases match TRBD1. Trimming cost V 8 bases and J 5 bases; bases outside gene matches: 15. The germline V gene has CDR1 WSHSY and CDR2 SAAADI. This CDR3 has 16 residues.

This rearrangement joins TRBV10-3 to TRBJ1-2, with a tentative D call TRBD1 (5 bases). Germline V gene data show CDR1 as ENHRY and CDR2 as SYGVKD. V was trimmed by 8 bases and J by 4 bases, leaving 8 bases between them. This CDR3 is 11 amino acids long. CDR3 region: CAIGAGYGYTF. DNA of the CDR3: TGTGCCATCGGGGCTGGCTATGGCTACACCTTC.

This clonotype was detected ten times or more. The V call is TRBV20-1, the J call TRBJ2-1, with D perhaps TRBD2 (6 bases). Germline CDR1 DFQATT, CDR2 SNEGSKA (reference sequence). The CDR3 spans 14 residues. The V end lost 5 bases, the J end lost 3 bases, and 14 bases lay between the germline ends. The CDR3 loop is CSAGDLGGYNEQFF. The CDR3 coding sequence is TGCAGTGCTGGTGACTTGGGGGGCTACAATGAGCAGTTCTTC.

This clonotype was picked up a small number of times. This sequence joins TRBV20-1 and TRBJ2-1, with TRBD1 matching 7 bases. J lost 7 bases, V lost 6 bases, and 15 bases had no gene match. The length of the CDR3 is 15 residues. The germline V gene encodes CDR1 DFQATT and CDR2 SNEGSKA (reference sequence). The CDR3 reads CSAHGAGGYKNEQFF. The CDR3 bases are TGCAGTGCGCACGGGGCAGGGGGTTACAAAAATGAGCAGTTCTTC.

The CDR3 DNA sequence: TGTGCCAGCAGCTCGTACTTGAACAGGGCCTTCTACGAGCAGTACTTC. It is translated as CASSSYLNRAFYEQYF. The chain couples TRBV7-6 to TRBJ2-1, with D possibly being TRBD1 (6 bases). The end of the DNA fits TRBJ2-7 better, so the J call may be wrong. The CDR3 sequence is 16 residues long. Germline assignment: CDR1 SGHVS and CDR2 FNYEAQ.

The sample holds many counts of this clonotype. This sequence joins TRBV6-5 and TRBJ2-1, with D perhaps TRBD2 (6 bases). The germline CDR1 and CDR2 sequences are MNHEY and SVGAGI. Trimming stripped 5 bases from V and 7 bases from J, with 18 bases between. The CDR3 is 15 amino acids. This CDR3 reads CASSPRLVRHNEQFF. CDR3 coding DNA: TGTGCCAGCAGTCCCCGACTAGTAAGGCATAATGAGCAGTTCTTC.

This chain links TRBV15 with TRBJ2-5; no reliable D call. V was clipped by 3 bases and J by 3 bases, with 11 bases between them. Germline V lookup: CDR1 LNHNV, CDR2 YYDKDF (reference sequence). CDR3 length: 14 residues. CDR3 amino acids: CATSSLARKETQYF. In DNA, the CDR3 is TGTGCCACCAGCAGCTTGGCTCGGAAAGAGACCCAGTACTTC.

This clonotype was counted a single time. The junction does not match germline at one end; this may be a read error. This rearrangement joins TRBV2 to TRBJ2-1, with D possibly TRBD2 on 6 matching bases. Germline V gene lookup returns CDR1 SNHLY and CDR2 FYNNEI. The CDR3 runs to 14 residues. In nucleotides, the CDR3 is TGCGCCAGCAGTACCCGGCGGGGATACAATGAGCAGTTCTTC. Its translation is CASSTRRGYNEQFF.

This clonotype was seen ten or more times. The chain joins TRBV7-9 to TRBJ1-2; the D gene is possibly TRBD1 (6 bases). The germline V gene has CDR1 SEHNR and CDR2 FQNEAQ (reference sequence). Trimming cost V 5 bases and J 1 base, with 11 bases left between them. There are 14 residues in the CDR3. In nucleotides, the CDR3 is TGTGCCAGCAGCATCGTACAGGGTAACTATGGCTACACCTTC. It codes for CASSIVQGNYGYTF.

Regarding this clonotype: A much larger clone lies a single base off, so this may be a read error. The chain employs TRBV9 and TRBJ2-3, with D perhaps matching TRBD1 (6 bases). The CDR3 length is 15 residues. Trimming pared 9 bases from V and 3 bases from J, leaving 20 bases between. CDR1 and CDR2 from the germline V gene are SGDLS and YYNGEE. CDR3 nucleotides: TGTGCCAACACCTCGCTAGGGGGTCCAACAGATACGCAGTATTTT. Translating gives CANTSLGGPTDTQYF.

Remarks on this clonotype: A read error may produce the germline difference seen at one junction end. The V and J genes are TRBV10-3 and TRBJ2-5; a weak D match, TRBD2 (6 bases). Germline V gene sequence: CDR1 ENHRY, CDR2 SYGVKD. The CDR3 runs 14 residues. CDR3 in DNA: TGTGCCAGCAGTGCCGGAGGGGTCCAAGAGACCCAGTACTTC. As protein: CASSAGGVQETQYF.

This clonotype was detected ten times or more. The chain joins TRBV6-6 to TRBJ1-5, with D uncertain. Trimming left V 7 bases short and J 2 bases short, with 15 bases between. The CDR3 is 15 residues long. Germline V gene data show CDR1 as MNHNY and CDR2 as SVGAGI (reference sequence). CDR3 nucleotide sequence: TGTGCCAGCACCGATGATAGTTGGGGCAATCAGCCCCAGCATTTT. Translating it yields CASTDDSWGNQPQHF.

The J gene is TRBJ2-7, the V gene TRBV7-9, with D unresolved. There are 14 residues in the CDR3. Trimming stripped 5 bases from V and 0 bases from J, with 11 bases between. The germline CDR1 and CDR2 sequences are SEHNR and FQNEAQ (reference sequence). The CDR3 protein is CASSHRTDSYEQYF. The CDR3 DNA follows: TGTGCCAGCAGCCATCGGACGGACTCCTACGAGCAGTACTTC. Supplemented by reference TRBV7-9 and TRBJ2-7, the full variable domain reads DTGVSQNPRHKITKRGQNVTFRCDPISEHNRLYWYRQTLGQGPEFLTYFQNEAQLEKSRLLSDRFSAERPKGSFSTLEIQRTEQGDSAMYLCASSHRTDSYEQYFGPGTRLTVT.

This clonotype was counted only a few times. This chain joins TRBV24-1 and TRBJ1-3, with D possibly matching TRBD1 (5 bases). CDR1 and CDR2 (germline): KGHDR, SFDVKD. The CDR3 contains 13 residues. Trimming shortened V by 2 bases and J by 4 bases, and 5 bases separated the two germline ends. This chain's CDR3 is CATSDWDGNTIYF. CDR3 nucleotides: TGTGCCACCAGTGATTGGGACGGAAACACCATATATTTT.

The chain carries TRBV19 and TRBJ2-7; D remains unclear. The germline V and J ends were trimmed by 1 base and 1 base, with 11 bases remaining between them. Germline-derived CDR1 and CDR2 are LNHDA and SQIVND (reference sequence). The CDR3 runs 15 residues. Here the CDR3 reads CASSIAHIGSYEQYF. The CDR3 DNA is TGTGCCAGTAGTATAGCACACATCGGTTCCTACGAGCAGTACTTC.

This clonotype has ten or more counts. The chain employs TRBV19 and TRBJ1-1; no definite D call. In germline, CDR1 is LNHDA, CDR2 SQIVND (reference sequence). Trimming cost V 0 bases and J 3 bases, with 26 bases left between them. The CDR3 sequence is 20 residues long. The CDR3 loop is CASSIEQGNQIQRRDTEAFF. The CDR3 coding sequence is TGTGCCAGTAGTATAGAGCAAGGCAATCAGATACAGAGGAGGGACACTGAAGCTTTCTTT.

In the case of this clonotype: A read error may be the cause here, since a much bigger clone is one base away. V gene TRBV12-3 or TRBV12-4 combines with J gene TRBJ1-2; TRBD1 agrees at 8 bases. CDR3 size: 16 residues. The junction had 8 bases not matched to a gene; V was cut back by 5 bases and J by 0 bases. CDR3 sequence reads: CASSLYTGGTNYGYTF. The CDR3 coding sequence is TGTGCCAGCAGTCTATATACAGGGGGTACTAACTATGGCTACACCTTC.

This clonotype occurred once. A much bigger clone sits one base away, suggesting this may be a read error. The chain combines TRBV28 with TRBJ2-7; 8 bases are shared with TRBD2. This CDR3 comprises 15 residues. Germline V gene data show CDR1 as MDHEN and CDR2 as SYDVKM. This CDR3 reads CASTLSGTSVYEQHF. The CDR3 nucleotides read TGTGCCAGCACACTTTCCGGGACTAGTGTCTACGAGCAGCACTTC. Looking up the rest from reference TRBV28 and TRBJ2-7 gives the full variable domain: DVKVTQSSRYLVKRTGEKVFLECVQDMDHENMFWYRQDPGLGLRLIYFSYDVKMKEKGDIPEGYSVSREKKERFSLILESASTNQTSMYLCASTLSGTSVYEQHFGPGTRLTVT.

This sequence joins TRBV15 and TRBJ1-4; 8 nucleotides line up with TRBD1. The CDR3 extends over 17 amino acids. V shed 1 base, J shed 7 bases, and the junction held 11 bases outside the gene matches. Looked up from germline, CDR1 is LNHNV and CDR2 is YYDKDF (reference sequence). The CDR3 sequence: CATSRGNVGQESEKLFF. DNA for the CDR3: TGTGCCACCAGCAGAGGCAACGTGGGACAGGAGAGTGAAAAACTGTTTTTT.